One and the same sample provided the 25 T cell receptor beta chains below, sequenced in a study of early stage breast cancer tumors. Only in-frame clones appear in the TCRdb table, and some are missing; sequencing was by immunoSEQ multiplex PCR. The table lists over 40,000 clones, 78% of them singletons, with under 4.5% in the top ten. Sequencing was performed on blood. These receptors were obtained from a person aged 35-50 years with breast cancer.

The rearrangement uses TRBV14 and TRBJ2-7; TRBD1 might be the D (5 bases). The CDR3 runs to 14 residues. CDR1 SGHDN and CDR2 FVKESK come from the germline V gene. The ends were cut back, 1 base at V and 3 bases at J, with 10 bases in the middle. The CDR3 loop is CASSQGGELYEQYF. In DNA, the CDR3 is TGTGCCAGCAGCCAAGGGGGCGAACTCTACGAGCAGTACTTC.

The CDR3 nucleotides are TGTGCCAGCAGTTACCCACAGGGTAATCAGCCCCAGCATTTT. Amino acids: CASSYPQGNQPQHF. The gene calls are TRBV6-5 and TRBJ1-5; weak D call: TRBD1 (6 bases). CDR1 is MNHEY and CDR2 is SVGAGI in the germline V gene. The CDR3 extends over 14 amino acids. V gave up 2 bases and J gave up 4 bases, with 9 bases separating them.

This chain links TRBV18 with TRBJ2-7, with D possibly TRBD2 on 6 matching bases. The germline CDR1 and CDR2 sequences are KGHSH and LQKENI. V lost 3 bases, J lost 3 bases, and 12 bases lay in between. The CDR3 runs 14 residues. The CDR3 bases are TGTGCCAGCTCACCGCGGGACTCCTACTACGAGCAGTACTTC. Encoded protein: CASSPRDSYYEQYF.

This clone has only a few counts. The CDR3: CASSEYGGYGYTF. CDR3 bases: TGTGCCAGCAGTGAATACGGGGGCTATGGCTACACCTTC. The chain is built from TRBV25-1 and TRBJ1-2, with D perhaps TRBD1 (5 bases). Germline loops: CDR1 MGHDK, CDR2 SYGVNS. V was clipped by 0 bases and J by 4 bases, with 6 bases between them. The CDR3 consists of 13 residues.

The gene calls are TRBV27 and TRBJ2-7, with TRBD1 identical over 7 bases. CDR1 is MNHEY, CDR2 SMNVEV, per germline (reference sequence). The CDR3 totals 14 residues. The J segment lost 2 bases and the V segment lost 5 bases, leaving 6 bases of the junction unmatched. The CDR3 protein is CASSPYRGPYEQYF. DNA for the CDR3: TGTGCCAGCAGTCCCTACAGGGGACCCTACGAGCAGTACTTC.

The V gene is TRBV4-1, the J gene TRBJ2-3; D gene uncertain. The CDR3 has 18 residues. V lost 1 base and J 3 bases, leaving 20 bases between the germline ends. Germline V gives CDR1 MGHRA, CDR2 YSYEKL. CDR3 nucleotides: TGCGCCAGCAGCCAAGTTGCGTTGAAGGGAATGGCTACAGATACGCAGTATTTT. Its protein is CASSQVALKGMATDTQYF.

The rearrangement joins TRBV6-6 to TRBJ2-7; 7 bases line up with TRBD2. CDR3 length equals 15 residues. Trimming removed 8 bases from V and 2 bases from J; junction bases left unmatched: 12. Per the germline V gene, CDR1 is MNHNY and CDR2 is SVGAGI (reference sequence). The CDR3, as DNA: TGTGCCAGCCACGGCGGGGCTAGCGGAGCCTACGAGCAGTACTTC. This sequence encodes CASHGGASGAYEQYF.

CDR3 amino acids: CASIQGTGAYEQYF. DNA for the CDR3: TGTGCCAGCATCCAGGGGACAGGGGCCTACGAGCAGTACTTC. This chain links TRBV2 with TRBJ2-7; 10 nucleotides agree with TRBD1. This CDR3 region has 14 residues. The germline CDR1 and CDR2 sequences are SNHLY and FYNNEI. V was pared by 7 bases and J by 2 bases, with 5 bases of the junction left unmatched.

The rearrangement uses TRBV9 and TRBJ2-2, with D possibly TRBD2 on 6 matching bases. The CDR3 length is 16 residues. Looked up from germline, CDR1 is SGDLS and CDR2 is YYNGEE. With 1 base removed from V and 1 base from J, the gap between germline ends came to 11 bases. The CDR3 loop is CASSVSHSGNTGELFF. CDR3 in DNA: TGTGCCAGCAGCGTATCCCATAGCGGGAACACCGGGGAGCTGTTTTTT. The variable domain in full, completed from reference TRBV9 and TRBJ2-2, reads DSGVTQTPKHLITATGQRVTLRCSPRSGDLSVYWYQQSLDQGLQFLIQYYNGEERAKGNILERFSAQQFPDLHSELNLSSLELGDSALYFCASSVSHSGNTGELFFGEGSRLTVL.

The chain recombines TRBV19 with TRBJ2-2; a possible D gene is TRBD1 (6 bases). Trimming took off 5 bases at V and 0 bases at J, with 10 bases between the two ends. From germline, CDR1 is LNHDA and CDR2 SQIVND (reference sequence). The CDR3 extends over 15 amino acids. The CDR3 spells CASSGTRSNTGELFF. CDR3 nucleotide sequence: TGTGCCAGTAGTGGGACAAGGTCGAACACCGGGGAGCTGTTTTTT.

The chain has TRBV6-1 and TRBJ2-5; D gene unclear. Per germline, CDR1 MNHNS and CDR2 SASEGT. Between the trimmed V and J ends, which lost 2 bases and 3 bases, there was a span of 13 bases. The CDR3 is 15 amino acids. The CDR3 protein is CASSEPGWAKETQYF. CDR3 nucleotides: TGTGCCAGCAGTGAACCAGGTTGGGCTAAAGAGACCCAGTACTTC.

This clone was found a few times. The chain has TRBV19 and TRBJ2-4, with TRBD2 matching 8 bases. This CDR3 region has 16 residues. With V trimmed by 0 bases and J by 6 bases, 7 bases remained unmatched. CDR1 and CDR2 (germline): LNHDA, SQIVND (reference sequence). CDR3 amino acids: CASSIDRGGGLNIQYF. CDR3 nucleotide sequence: TGTGCCAGTAGTATAGATAGGGGCGGGGGGCTAAACATTCAGTACTTC.

The chain combines TRBV5-4 with TRBJ2-1; D not certain. This CDR3 region has 14 residues. The germline V gene encodes CDR1 SGHNT and CDR2 YYREEE (reference sequence). Trimming took off 0 bases at V and 5 bases at J, with 9 bases between the two ends. CDR3 DNA: TGTGCCAGCAGCTTGGGGGCGGCCAACAATGAGCAGTTCTTC. It codes for CASSLGAANNEQFF. Looking up the rest from reference TRBV5-4 and TRBJ2-1 gives the full variable domain: ETGVTQSPTHLIKTRGQQVTLRCSSQSGHNTVSWYQQALGQGPQFIFQYYREEENGRGNFPPRFSGLQFPNYSSELNVNALELDDSALYLCASSLGAANNEQFFGPGTRLTVL.

The V gene is TRBV6-6, the J gene TRBJ1-2; TRBD1 matches at 12 bases. The CDR3 covers 16 residues. Losses at the gene ends were 5 bases for V and 7 bases for J; bases not matched to a gene: 11. The germline V gene has CDR1 MNHNY and CDR2 SVGAGI (reference sequence). The CDR3 DNA sequence: TGTGCCAGCAGTGGCATCCGGGACAGGGGGCTTCTTGGCTACACCTTC. Amino acids: CASSGIRDRGLLGYTF.

This rearrangement joins TRBV6-6 to TRBJ2-7; D is unresolved. The CDR3 is 11 amino acids. The ends were cut back, 7 bases at V and 0 bases at J, with 4 bases in the middle. The V gene's germline CDR1 is MNHNY and CDR2 SVGAGI (reference sequence). The CDR3 bases are TGTGCCAGCACAAGCTCCTACGAGCAGTACTTC. This sequence encodes CASTSSYEQYF.

This clone was detected only a few times. The rearrangement links TRBV30 to TRBJ1-1; possible D gene TRBD1, 5 bases. V shed 4 bases and J shed 1 base, with 13 bases lying between them. The CDR3 totals 14 residues. Germline values: CDR1 GTSNPN, CDR2 SVGIG (reference sequence). CDR3 sequence (DNA): TGTGCCTGGACACCGGGACGGTGGAACACTGAAGCTTTCTTT. Protein product: CAWTPGRWNTEAFF.

V and J are TRBV5-5 and TRBJ2-7; 8 bases line up with TRBD1. J lost 1 base, V lost 5 bases, and 5 bases had no gene match. The CDR3 consists of 14 residues. Germline-derived CDR1 and CDR2 are SGHKS and YYEKEE (reference sequence). This chain's CDR3 is CASRDREISYEQYF. The DNA for the CDR3 is TGTGCCAGCAGGGACAGGGAGATTTCCTACGAGCAGTACTTC.

The V call is TRBV7-3, the J call TRBJ2-3; D is possibly TRBD2 (5 bases). Germline-derived CDR1 and CDR2 are SGHTA and FQGTGA. CDR3 size: 15 residues. V gave up 5 bases and J gave up 1 base, with 13 bases separating them. This CDR3 reads CASSPSGLGTDTQYF. The CDR3 region has the DNA TGTGCCAGCAGCCCCAGCGGACTTGGCACAGATACGCAGTATTTT.

The J gene is TRBJ2-3, the V gene TRBV6-1, with 7 bases aligning to TRBD1. The CDR3 is 13 residues long. The junction had 5 bases not matched to a gene; V was cut back by 11 bases and J by 0 bases. Germline loops: CDR1 MNHNS, CDR2 SASEGT. The CDR3 spells CAGRDSSTDTQYF. For the CDR3, the DNA is TGTGCCGGACGGGACAGTAGCACAGATACGCAGTATTTT.

CDR3 nucleotides: TGTGCCAGCAGCTTACGGCTAGCGGGTGGTTACAATGAGCAGTTCTTC. Protein: CASSLRLAGGYNEQFF. V is TRBV7-2 and J is TRBJ2-1, with 8 positions matching TRBD2. Germline CDR1 is SGHTA and CDR2 is FQGNSA. The V segment lost 2 bases and the J segment 4 bases; nucleotides outside the gene matches: 7. The CDR3 covers 16 residues.

This clone was counted a few times. V is TRBV2 and J is TRBJ1-5; the match to TRBD1 covers 7 bases. The CDR3 runs to 15 residues. V was pared by 4 bases and J by 6 bases, with 9 bases of the junction left unmatched. Germline V gene sequence: CDR1 SNHLY, CDR2 FYNNEI. The CDR3, as DNA: TGTGCCAGCAGTGTCGACAGGGATCGGGGTCAGCCCCAGCATTTT. Residues: CASSVDRDRGQPQHF.

The chain employs TRBV5-4 and TRBJ1-4; 7 positions match TRBD1. This CDR3 has 14 amino acids. The J segment lost 3 bases and the V segment lost 4 bases, leaving 3 bases of the junction unmatched. Germline V gene data show CDR1 as SGHNT and CDR2 as YYREEE (reference sequence). The CDR3: CASSAGQSNEKLFF. CDR3 bases: TGTGCCAGCAGCGCGGGACAGTCTAATGAAAAACTGTTTTTT.

In this sample, this clone turned up a few times. DNA for the CDR3: TGCGCCAGCAGCCCGGGACTGAGCTCCTACAATGAGCAGTTCTTC. It yields the protein CASSPGLSSYNEQFF. The chain carries TRBV5-1 and TRBJ2-1; TRBD2 might be the D (6 bases). V shed 4 bases and J shed 0 bases, with 11 bases lying between them. Germline V gene sequence: CDR1 SGHRS, CDR2 YFSETQ. The CDR3 has 15 amino acids.

The chain has TRBV5-5 and TRBJ2-1; tentatively, D is TRBD2 (6 bases). Per germline, CDR1 SGHKS and CDR2 YYEKEE (reference sequence). This CDR3 contains 14 residues. With 0 bases removed from V and 10 bases from J, the gap between germline ends came to 14 bases. The CDR3, as DNA: TGTGCCAGCAGCTTGGTACTAGCCCCCGTCGAGCAGTTCTTC. Translated: CASSLVLAPVEQFF.

This chain links TRBV7-9 with TRBJ2-5; perhaps D is TRBD1 or TRBD2 (5 bases each). The CDR3 contains 13 residues. The V and J ends lost 3 bases and 5 bases respectively, with 10 bases between them. Germline V CDR1 and CDR2: SEHNR, FQNEAQ (reference sequence). CDR3 nucleotide sequence: TGTGCCAGCAGCTTTTGGGGGAAGGAGACCCAGTACTTC. It specifies CASSFWGKETQYF.